One T cell receptor beta chain is described in this entry. This specimen belongs to a study of CD8 T cells in Susac syndrome. The authors sequenced TCR beta from blood CD8+ and CD4+ T cells. Roughly 0.45 to 1 ug RNA was reverse transcribed with random hexamers. TCRdb reanalysed the immunoSEQ multiplex PCR reads using MiXCR and keeps one entry per CDR3 protein. The data contain some 220,000 distinct CDR3 sequences, roughly 96% of them singletons. Trimming left V 4 bases short and J 3 bases short, with 13 bases between. The CDR3 spans 13 residues. Germline assignment: CDR1 SQVTM and CDR2 ANQGSEA. This TCR derives from a human donor with multiple sclerosis. The chain is built from TRBV29-1 and TRBJ2-7; D might be TRBD2 (6 bases). The sequenced sample was CD4+ T cells from PBMCs. The CDR3 nucleotides read TGCAGCGTTGTGCCTGGGGGGATCTACGAGCAGTACTTC. Translating gives CSVVPGGIYEQYF.